This T cell receptor beta chain was recovered during a study of blood T cell repertoires in COVID-19. Turning to the study itself: There were acute and convalescent COVID-19 samples, and they came from the United States, Italy and Spain.

This CDR3 spans 13 amino acids. V lost 8 bases to trimming and J lost 0 bases, with 11 bases between them. CDR1 is MNHNY, CDR2 SVGAGI, per germline (reference sequence). Generated by immunoSEQ multiplex PCR, the TCRdb table keeps only in-frame clones and is missing some. Of about 270,000 clones listed, more than 85% were seen once; the top ten hold 2.8%. Which cohort a participant joined came from the clinical history participants gave. The sequence was collected from a man between 40 and 49 years old who had been exposed to COVID-19. Sequenced input: PBMCs or T cells enriched from blood (not recorded which). The J gene is TRBJ2-7, the V gene TRBV6-6; D gene unclear. The CDR3 region is CASGFYSSYEQYF. The CDR3 region has the DNA TGTGCCAGCGGGTTCTACAGCTCCTACGAGCAGTACTTC.